What follows are 25 T cell receptor beta chains derived from one specimen sequenced in a study of T cell responses to AZD1222 COVID-19 vaccine. Using immunoSEQ multiplex PCR, the repertoire was profiled, and TCRdb retains in-frame clones only, with some absent. This table holds 70,000 to 90,000 clones, around 87% found once. The sample was peripheral blood, taken 28 days after the second AZD1222 dose. These receptor sequences come from an adult who received the AZD1222 COVID-19 vaccine.

The gene calls are TRBV5-1 and TRBJ1-3; D might be TRBD1 (5 bases). Trimming stripped 0 bases from V and 4 bases from J, with 14 bases between. The CDR3 runs 16 residues. CDR1 and CDR2 from the germline V gene are SGHRS and YFSETQ. CDR3 sequence reads: CASSLESRGSGNTIYF. The CDR3 bases are TGCGCCAGCAGCTTGGAGTCCCGGGGGAGCGGAAACACCATATATTTT.

The rearrangement links TRBV5-1 to TRBJ2-2; D may match TRBD1 or TRBD2 (5 bases each). This CDR3 contains 16 residues. V shed 4 bases and J shed 1 base, with 14 bases lying between them. The germline CDR1 and CDR2 sequences are SGHRS and YFSETQ. CDR3 DNA: TGCGCCAGCAGCCTTCGGGACGCCTGGAACACCGGGGAGCTGTTTTTT. Translated, it gives CASSLRDAWNTGELFF. Together with reference TRBV5-1 and TRBJ2-2, the CDR3 gives the full variable domain: KAGVTQTPRYLIKTRGQQVTLSCSPISGHRSVSWYQQTPGQGLQFLFEYFSETQRNKGNFPGRFSGRQFSNSRSEMNVSTLELGDSALYLCASSLRDAWNTGELFFGEGSRLTVL.

The chain employs TRBV5-6 and TRBJ2-1; D ambiguous. The V gene's germline CDR1 is SGHDT and CDR2 YYEEEE. Trimming took 0 bases from V and 0 from J, leaving 7 bases between them. The CDR3 covers 15 residues. DNA for the CDR3: TGTGCCAGCAGCTTGGATTGGAGCTCCTACAATGAGCAGTTCTTC. Residues: CASSLDWSSYNEQFF.

This clone appeared a single time. The chain is built from TRBV5-4 and TRBJ2-2; D may be TRBD2 (6 bases). V lost 4 bases and J lost 5, with 15 bases in between. The CDR3 totals 15 residues. Germline loops: CDR1 SGHNT, CDR2 YYREEE (reference sequence). This chain's CDR3 is CASSPLAGMTGELFF. In DNA form, the CDR3 reads TGTGCCAGCAGCCCCCTGGCGGGGATGACCGGGGAGCTGTTTTTT. Variable domain in full (rest from reference TRBV5-4 and TRBJ2-2): ETGVTQSPTHLIKTRGQQVTLRCSSQSGHNTVSWYQQALGQGPQFIFQYYREEENGRGNFPPRFSGLQFPNYSSELNVNALELDDSALYLCASSPLAGMTGELFFGEGSRLTVL.

This chain links TRBV7-9 with TRBJ2-5; TRBD2 matches 8 bases. V was pared by 5 bases and J by 5 bases, with 10 bases of the junction left unmatched. CDR3 length: 15 residues. Looked up from germline, CDR1 is SEHNR and CDR2 is FQNEAQ (reference sequence). CDR3 protein: CASSRTETSVETQYF. For the CDR3, the DNA is TGTGCCAGCAGCCGGACAGAGACTAGCGTGGAGACCCAGTACTTC.

V usage is TRBV7-2 and J usage is TRBJ2-1; D may be TRBD1 (5 bases). The CDR3 totals 15 residues. CDR1 and CDR2 (germline): SGHTA, FQGNSA. Trimming removed 3 bases from V and 4 bases from J, with 13 bases in between. The chain's CDR3 is CASSFPPQGYNEQFF. The CDR3 DNA reads TGTGCCAGCAGCTTCCCGCCGCAGGGTTACAATGAGCAGTTCTTC.

This clone was observed at least ten times. This chain connects TRBV2 to TRBJ2-1; 7 bases align to TRBD1. Unmatched junction bases numbered 9, after V lost 5 bases and J lost 5 bases. The CDR3 sequence is 15 residues long. From germline, CDR1 is SNHLY and CDR2 FYNNEI. CDR3 amino acids: CASSNLGQEDNEQFF. The CDR3 bases are TGTGCCAGCAGTAACCTCGGACAGGAGGACAATGAGCAGTTCTTC.

This clone qualifies as medium-sized. The chain carries TRBV6-2 or TRBV6-3 and TRBJ1-5; D is ambiguous. Between the trimmed V and J ends, which lost 2 bases and 6 bases, there was a span of 14 bases. Germline values: CDR1 MNHEY, CDR2 SVGEGT. This CDR3 is 15 amino acids long. In DNA form, the CDR3 reads TGTGCCAGCAGTTACAGGCCCGACGGAGGTCAGCCCCAGCATTTT. Encoded protein: CASSYRPDGGQPQHF.

In nucleotides, the CDR3 is TGCAGTGCTAGTCCAGGGGGAAACTATGGCTACACCTTC. Protein sequence: CSASPGGNYGYTF. The J gene is TRBJ1-2, the V gene TRBV20-1, with TRBD1 matching 7 bases. Germline CDR1 DFQATT, CDR2 SNEGSKA (reference sequence). V lost 3 bases to trimming and J lost 2 bases; unmatched junction nucleotides: 3. CDR3 length: 13 residues.

The V gene is TRBV6-5, the J gene TRBJ1-4; D is undetermined. V lost 4 bases and J 8 bases, leaving 20 bases between the germline ends. Germline values: CDR1 MNHEY, CDR2 SVGAGI. This CDR3 is 16 amino acids long. The CDR3 DNA follows: TGTGCCAGCAGTTCCCCCAATGGGTTTGTAGTAGAAAAACTGTTTTTT. Translation gives CASSSPNGFVVEKLFF.

This rearrangement joins TRBV19 to TRBJ1-5; TRBD1 aligns across 7 bases. The germline gives CDR1 LNHDA, CDR2 SQIVND (reference sequence). V shed 1 base and J 5 bases; nucleotides not matched to a gene: 5. This CDR3 is built from 15 residues. The CDR3 sequence: CASSIAGTDDQPQHF. CDR3 bases: TGTGCCAGTAGTATAGCAGGGACAGACGATCAGCCCCAGCATTTT.

V and J are TRBV9 and TRBJ1-3; 7 bases line up with TRBD1. The germline V gene encodes CDR1 SGDLS and CDR2 YYNGEE. This CDR3 contains 16 residues. The ends lost 3 bases at V and 2 bases at J; junction bases unmatched: 8. This CDR3 is CASSADRAGTGNTIYF. CDR3 DNA: TGTGCCAGCAGCGCCGACAGGGCGGGGACTGGAAACACCATATATTTT.

In the case of this clone: A junction boundary mismatches the germline segment, possibly from a read error. V and J are TRBV7-2 and TRBJ2-3, with D possibly being TRBD1 or TRBD2 (5 bases each). Germline V gene data show CDR1 as SGHTA and CDR2 as FQGNSA. This CDR3 spans 15 amino acids. CDR3 DNA: TGTGCCAGCGGGGCCCCAGGAGCTAGCAGAGATACGCAGTATTTT. The encoded protein is CASGAPGASRDTQYF.

V and J are TRBV5-6 and TRBJ2-3; D gene uncertain. CDR1 is SGHDT and CDR2 is YYEEEE in the germline V gene. The CDR3 totals 16 residues. V lost 0 bases to trimming and J lost 5 bases, with 16 bases between them. DNA for the CDR3: TGTGCCAGCAGCTTGGGGGCAGGAACCTCAGGAGATACGCAGTATTTT. Its protein is CASSLGAGTSGDTQYF.

This chain joins TRBV30 and TRBJ1-2; D is ambiguous. The germline V and J ends were trimmed by 0 bases and 5 bases, with 7 bases remaining between them. From germline, CDR1 is GTSNPN and CDR2 SVGIG (reference sequence). The CDR3 extends over 12 amino acids. The CDR3 nucleotides read TGTGCCTGGAGTGTATCACTTTATGGCTACACCTTC. Translated: CAWSVSLYGYTF.

The chain has TRBV27 and TRBJ2-6, with a weak D call TRBD1 (6 bases). Trimming pared 4 bases from V and 0 bases from J, leaving 13 bases between. This CDR3 is built from 17 residues. Germline V gives CDR1 MNHEY, CDR2 SMNVEV (reference sequence). The CDR3 loop is CASSSMATGSGANVLTF. CDR3 bases: TGTGCCAGCAGTTCTATGGCGACAGGCTCTGGGGCCAACGTCCTGACTTTC.

The chain uses TRBV30 and TRBJ1-1; D remains unclear. Germline V gives CDR1 GTSNPN, CDR2 SVGIG (reference sequence). This CDR3 has 14 residues. The ends were cut back, 5 bases at V and 1 base at J, with 14 bases in the middle. This CDR3 reads CAWDPGPSNTEAFF. The CDR3 DNA is TGTGCCTGGGACCCAGGTCCGTCGAACACTGAAGCTTTCTTT. The whole variable domain, filled in from reference TRBV30 and TRBJ1-1, reads SQTIHQWPATLVQPVGSPLSLECTVEGTSNPNLYWYRQAAGRGLQLLFYSVGIGQISSEVPQNLSASRPQDRQFILSSKKLLLSDSGFYLCAWDPGPSNTEAFFGQGTRLTVV.

The chain uses TRBV20-1 and TRBJ1-4, with D unresolved. CDR3 length: 13 amino acids. CDR1 is DFQATT and CDR2 is SNEGSKA in the germline V gene (reference sequence). Deletions cut 3 bases from V and 4 bases from J, with 9 bases between. This CDR3 is CSASRSDNEKLFF. The CDR3 DNA follows: TGCAGTGCTAGTCGTAGCGATAATGAAAAACTGTTTTTT.

This clone appeared a single time. The chain joins TRBV7-2 to TRBJ2-6, with 7 bases lining up with TRBD2. Unmatched junction bases numbered 2, after V lost 5 bases and J lost 4 bases. The CDR3 sequence is 14 residues long. The germline V gene has CDR1 SGHTA and CDR2 FQGNSA. The CDR3 loop is CASSQRGGANVLTF. In DNA, the CDR3 is TGTGCCAGCAGCCAGCGGGGAGGGGCCAACGTCCTGACTTTC.

As regards this clone: Additional DNA sequences in this sample encode the identical CDR3. The CDR3 reads CASSLGGNTEAFF. CDR3 DNA: TGCGCCAGCAGCTTGGGGGGTAACACTGAAGCTTTCTTT. This chain connects TRBV5-1 to TRBJ1-1; D gene unclear. Looked up from germline, CDR1 is SGHRS and CDR2 is YFSETQ. The CDR3 has 13 residues. The V end was cut by 0 bases, the J end by 2 bases, with 5 bases between. The full variable domain, its missing parts supplied by reference TRBV5-1 and TRBJ1-1, is KAGVTQTPRYLIKTRGQQVTLSCSPISGHRSVSWYQQTPGQGLQFLFEYFSETQRNKGNFPGRFSGRQFSNSRSEMNVSTLELGDSALYLCASSLGGNTEAFFGQGTRLTVV.

The chain is built from TRBV10-3 and TRBJ1-1, with TRBD1 as a possible D gene (5 bases). Per germline, CDR1 ENHRY and CDR2 SYGVKD. CDR3 size: 12 residues. The V and J ends lost 5 bases and 4 bases respectively, with 8 bases between them. CDR3 bases: TGTGCCATCAGTCACGACAGCACTGAAGCTTTCTTT. Its translation is CAISHDSTEAFF.

This clone was seen just once. As DNA, the CDR3 is TGTGCCAGCATCCCAGGGGGCTGGGTTGAAAAACTGTTTTTT. It specifies CASIPGGWVEKLFF. The chain uses TRBV6-5 and TRBJ1-4; 8 positions match TRBD1. CDR1 MNHEY and CDR2 SVGAGI come from the germline V gene. CDR3 length equals 14 residues. Trimming cost V 7 bases and J 7 bases; bases outside gene matches: 8.

The chain carries TRBV7-6 and TRBJ2-7; D may correspond to TRBD1 or TRBD2 (5 bases each). The CDR3 is 10 amino acids. The V end lost 6 bases, the J end lost 9 bases, and 9 bases lay between the germline ends. Germline lookup yields CDR1 SGHVS and CDR2 FNYEAQ. Written as DNA, the CDR3 is TGTGCCAGCAGGTGTGGGGGGCAGTACTTC. It is translated as CASRCGGQYF.

The table lists this clone with a count of one. V is TRBV11-1 and J is TRBJ2-3; no definite D call. Germline V gene lookup returns CDR1 SGHAT and CDR2 FQDESV (reference sequence). This CDR3 contains 11 residues. Trimming removed 3 bases from V and 9 bases from J, with 7 bases in between. DNA for the CDR3: TGTGCCAGCAGCTTTACCGCGACGCAGTATTTT. Its protein product is CASSFTATQYF.

The chain uses TRBV10-3 and TRBJ1-1, with a weak D call TRBD1 (5 bases). V gave up 0 bases and J gave up 11 bases, with 10 bases separating them. The CDR3 runs to 12 residues. The V gene's germline CDR1 is ENHRY and CDR2 SYGVKD. CDR3 residues: CAISESARQAFF. The CDR3 bases are TGTGCCATCAGTGAGTCAGCGCGACAGGCTTTCTTT.